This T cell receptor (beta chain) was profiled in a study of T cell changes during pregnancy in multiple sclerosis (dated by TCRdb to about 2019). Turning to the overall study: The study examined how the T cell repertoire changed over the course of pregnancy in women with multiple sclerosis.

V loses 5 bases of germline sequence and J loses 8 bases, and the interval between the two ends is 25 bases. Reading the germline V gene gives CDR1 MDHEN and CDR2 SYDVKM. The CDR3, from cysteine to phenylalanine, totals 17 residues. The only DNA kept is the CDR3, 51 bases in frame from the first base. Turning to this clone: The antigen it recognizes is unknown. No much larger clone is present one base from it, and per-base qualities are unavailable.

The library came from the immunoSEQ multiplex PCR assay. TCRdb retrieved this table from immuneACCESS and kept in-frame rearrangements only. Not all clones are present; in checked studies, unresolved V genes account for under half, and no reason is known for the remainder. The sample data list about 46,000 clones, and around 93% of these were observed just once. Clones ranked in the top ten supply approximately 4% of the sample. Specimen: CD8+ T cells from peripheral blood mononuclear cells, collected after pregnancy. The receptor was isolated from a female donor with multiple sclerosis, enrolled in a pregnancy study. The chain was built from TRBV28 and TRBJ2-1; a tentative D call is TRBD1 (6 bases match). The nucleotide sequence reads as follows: TGTGCCAGCAGTCCTACCGCCGTATGGGACACCCGGGATGAGCAGTTCTTC. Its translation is CASSPTAVWDTRDEQFF.